This T cell receptor beta chain is drawn from a study of blood T cell repertoires in COVID-19. Study overall: Sites across the United States, Italy and Spain contributed samples from acute and convalescent COVID-19. The analysed material was cDNA or gDNA that came from T cells, B-cell-depleted T cells, or PBMCs.

Germline CDR1 KGHSH, CDR2 LQKENI. CDR3 size: 14 residues. V lost 3 bases to trimming and J lost 3 bases; unmatched junction nucleotides: 4. As originally analysed: Estimation of nucleated cell counts was performed using reference gene primer amplification. Using immunoSEQ multiplex PCR, the repertoire was profiled, and TCRdb retains in-frame clones only, with some absent. That table gives V, J and clone size, and the DNA gave D and trimming. The profile shows around 150,000 clones, roughly 80% of them singletons. The gene calls are TRBV18 and TRBJ1-2; 7 bases agree with TRBD1. The specimen sequenced was peripheral blood. The sequence came from a woman over 75 in a cohort sampled during active or convalescent COVID-19. CDR3 sequence reads: CASSPSTGDYGYTF. The CDR3 DNA reads as TGTGCCAGCTCACCCTCTACAGGGGACTATGGCTACACCTTC.